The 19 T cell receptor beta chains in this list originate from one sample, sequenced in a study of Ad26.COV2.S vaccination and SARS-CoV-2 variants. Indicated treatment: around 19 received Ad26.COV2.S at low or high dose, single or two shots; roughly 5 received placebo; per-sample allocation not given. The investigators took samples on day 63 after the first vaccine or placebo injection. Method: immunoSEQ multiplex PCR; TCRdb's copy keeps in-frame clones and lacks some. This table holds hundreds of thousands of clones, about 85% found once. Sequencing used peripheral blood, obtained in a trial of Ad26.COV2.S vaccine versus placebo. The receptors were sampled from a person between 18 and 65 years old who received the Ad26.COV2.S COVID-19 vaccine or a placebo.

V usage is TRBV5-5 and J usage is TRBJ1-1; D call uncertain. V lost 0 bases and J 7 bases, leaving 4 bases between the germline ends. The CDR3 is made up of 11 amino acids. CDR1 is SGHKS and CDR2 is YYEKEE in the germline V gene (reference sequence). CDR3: CASSLGFEAFF. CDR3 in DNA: TGTGCCAGCAGCTTGGGGTTTGAAGCTTTCTTT. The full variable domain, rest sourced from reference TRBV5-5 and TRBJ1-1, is DAGVTQSPTHLIKTRGQQVTLRCSPISGHKSVSWYQQVLGQGPQFIFQYYEKEERGRGNFPDRFSARQFPNYSSELNVNALLLGDSALYLCASSLGFEAFFGQGTRLTVV.

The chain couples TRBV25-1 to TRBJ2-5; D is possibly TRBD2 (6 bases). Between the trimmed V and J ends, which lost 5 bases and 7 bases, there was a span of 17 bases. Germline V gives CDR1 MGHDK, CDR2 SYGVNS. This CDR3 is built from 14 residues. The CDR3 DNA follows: TGTGCCAGCAGTCTTTCACTGGGAGGTGGGACCCAGTACTTC. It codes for CASSLSLGGGTQYF.

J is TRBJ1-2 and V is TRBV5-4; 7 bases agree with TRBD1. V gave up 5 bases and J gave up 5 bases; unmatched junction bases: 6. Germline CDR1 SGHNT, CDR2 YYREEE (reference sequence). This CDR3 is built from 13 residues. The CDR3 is CASSSNRGYGYTF. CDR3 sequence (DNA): TGTGCCAGCAGTTCTAACAGGGGATATGGCTACACCTTC.

DNA for the CDR3: TGTGCCAGCAGCCCCAGACAGAATGAGCAGTTCTTC. Translated, it gives CASSPRQNEQFF. The chain joins TRBV3-1 (or the pseudogene TRBV3-2) to TRBJ2-1; weak D call: TRBD1 (5 bases). V lost 4 bases and J lost 7, with 8 bases in between. Germline V gives CDR1 LGHDT, CDR2 YNNKEL (reference sequence). The CDR3 length is 12 residues.

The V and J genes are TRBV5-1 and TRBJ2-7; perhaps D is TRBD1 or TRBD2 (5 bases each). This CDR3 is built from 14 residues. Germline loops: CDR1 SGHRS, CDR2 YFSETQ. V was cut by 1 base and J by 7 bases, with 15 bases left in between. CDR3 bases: TGCGCCAGCAGCTTGCAGGGTCGGTCGGGGGAGCAGTACTTC. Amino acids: CASSLQGRSGEQYF.

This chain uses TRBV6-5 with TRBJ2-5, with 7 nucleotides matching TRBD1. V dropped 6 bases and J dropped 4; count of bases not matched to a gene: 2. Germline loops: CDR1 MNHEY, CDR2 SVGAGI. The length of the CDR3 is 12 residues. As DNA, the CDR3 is TGTGCCAGCAGGGACAGGTTAGAGACCCAGTACTTC. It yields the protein CASRDRLETQYF.

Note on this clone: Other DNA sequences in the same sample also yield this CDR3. The CDR3 coding sequence is TGCGCCAGCAGCTTGGAGGGTGTGAGCAATCAGCCCCAGCATTTT. Translation: CASSLEGVSNQPQHF. The chain employs TRBV5-1 and TRBJ1-5, with D unclear. This CDR3 region has 15 residues. V was cut by 0 bases and J by 1 base, with 8 bases left in between. Germline values: CDR1 SGHRS, CDR2 YFSETQ.

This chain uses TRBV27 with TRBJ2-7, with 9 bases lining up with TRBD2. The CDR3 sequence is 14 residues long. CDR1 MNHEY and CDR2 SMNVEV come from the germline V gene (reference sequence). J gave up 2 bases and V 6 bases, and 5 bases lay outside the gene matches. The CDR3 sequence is CASRIAGEAYEQYF. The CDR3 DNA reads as TGTGCCAGCAGAATAGCGGGAGAGGCCTACGAGCAGTACTTC.

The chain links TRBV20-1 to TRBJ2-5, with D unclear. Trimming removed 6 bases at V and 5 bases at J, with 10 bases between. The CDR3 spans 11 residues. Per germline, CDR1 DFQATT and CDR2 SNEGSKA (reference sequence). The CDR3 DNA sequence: TGCAGTGCCTGGGTAGGGGAGACCCAGTACTTC. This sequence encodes CSAWVGETQYF.

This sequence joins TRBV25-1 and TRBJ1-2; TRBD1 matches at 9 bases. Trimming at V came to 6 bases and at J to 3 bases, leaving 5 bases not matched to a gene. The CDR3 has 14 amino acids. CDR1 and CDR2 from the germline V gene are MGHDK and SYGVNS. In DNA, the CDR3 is TGTGCCAGCAGGTCGACAGGGGGAGACTATGGCTACACCTTC. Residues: CASRSTGGDYGYTF.

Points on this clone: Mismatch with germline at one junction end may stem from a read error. The CDR3 loop reads CASSLEAAGGGETQYF. The CDR3, as DNA: TGTGCTAGCAGCTTAGAAGCGGCGGGGGGCGGGGAGACCCAGTACTTC. The chain joins TRBV7-7 to TRBJ2-5; 8 positions agree with TRBD2. The CDR3 covers 16 residues. CDR1 and CDR2 (germline): SSHAT, FNYEAQ (reference sequence).

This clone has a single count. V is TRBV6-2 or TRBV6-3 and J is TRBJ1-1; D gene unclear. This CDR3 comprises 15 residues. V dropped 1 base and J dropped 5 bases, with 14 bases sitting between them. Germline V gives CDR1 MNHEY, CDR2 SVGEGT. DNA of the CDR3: TGTGCCAGCAGTTACTTGGGGTCGCGTTGGACTGAAGCTTTCTTT. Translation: CASSYLGSRWTEAFF.

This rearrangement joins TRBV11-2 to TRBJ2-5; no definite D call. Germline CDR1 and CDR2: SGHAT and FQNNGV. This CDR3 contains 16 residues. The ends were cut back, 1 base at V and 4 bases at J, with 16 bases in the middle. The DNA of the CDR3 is TGTGCCAGCAGCTTAGGGGATTCACCACGGAGAGAGACCCAGTACTTC. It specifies CASSLGDSPRRETQYF.

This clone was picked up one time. CDR3 nucleotide sequence: TGTGCCAGCAGCGTGACCGGGACAGGGGTGGGCTATGGCTACACCTTC. Amino acids: CASSVTGTGVGYGYTF. The chain carries TRBV9 and TRBJ1-2, with 10 bases that match TRBD1. The ends lost 2 bases at V and 4 bases at J; junction bases unmatched: 8. The germline CDR1 and CDR2 sequences are SGDLS and YYNGEE. The CDR3 is made up of 16 amino acids.

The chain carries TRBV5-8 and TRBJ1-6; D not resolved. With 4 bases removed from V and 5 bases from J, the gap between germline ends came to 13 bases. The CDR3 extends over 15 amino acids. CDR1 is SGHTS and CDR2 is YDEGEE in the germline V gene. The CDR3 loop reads CASSQGRNDNSPLHF. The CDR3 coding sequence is TGTGCCAGCAGCCAAGGACGGAACGATAATTCACCCCTCCACTTT.

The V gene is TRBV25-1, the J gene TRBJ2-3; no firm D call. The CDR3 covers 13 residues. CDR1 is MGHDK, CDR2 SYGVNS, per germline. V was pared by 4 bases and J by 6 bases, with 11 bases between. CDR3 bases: TGTGCCAGCAGTGTAGGCCAGGTGGATACGCAGTATTTT. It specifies CASSVGQVDTQYF.

DNA for the CDR3: TGTGCCAGCACCACTAGCGGCACAGATACGCAGTATTTT. Translation: CASTTSGTDTQYF. The chain links TRBV28 to TRBJ2-3, with TRBD2 matching 7 bases. This CDR3 has 13 residues. Germline assignment: CDR1 MDHEN and CDR2 SYDVKM. J was trimmed by 1 base and V by 7 bases; bases with no gene match: 2. The variable domain in full, with the rest retrieved from reference TRBV28 and TRBJ2-3, is DVKVTQSSRYLVKRTGEKVFLECVQDMDHENMFWYRQDPGLGLRLIYFSYDVKMKEKGDIPEGYSVSREKKERFSLILESASTNQTSMYLCASTTSGTDTQYFGPGTRLTVL.

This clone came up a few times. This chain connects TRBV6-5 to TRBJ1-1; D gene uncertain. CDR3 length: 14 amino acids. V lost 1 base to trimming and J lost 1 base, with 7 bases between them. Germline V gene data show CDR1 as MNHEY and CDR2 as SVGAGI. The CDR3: CASSYFDRNTEAFF. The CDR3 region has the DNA TGTGCCAGCAGTTACTTCGACCGGAACACTGAAGCTTTCTTT.

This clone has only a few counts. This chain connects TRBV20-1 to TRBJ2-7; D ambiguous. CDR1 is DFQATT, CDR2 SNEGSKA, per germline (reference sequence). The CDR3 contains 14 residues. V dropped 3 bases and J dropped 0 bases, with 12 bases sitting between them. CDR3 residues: CSASKQIFSYEQYF. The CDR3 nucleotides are TGCAGTGCTAGTAAACAGATCTTCTCCTACGAGCAGTACTTC.